This TCR beta chain was captured in a study of blood T cell repertoires in COVID-19. The germline gives CDR1 SGHKS, CDR2 YYEKEE (reference sequence). The CDR3 has 15 amino acids. V lost 1 base and J 1 base, leaving 11 bases between the germline ends. Using immunoSEQ multiplex PCR, the repertoire was profiled, and TCRdb retains in-frame clones only, with some absent. The sample lists 250,000 to 300,000 clones; about nine tenths were seen once. The specimen sequenced was peripheral blood. This TCR derives from a woman aged 25 to 39 with active or convalescent COVID-19. The V and J genes are TRBV5-5 and TRBJ1-1; D ambiguous. The chain's CDR3 is CASSLSGHSNTEAFF. The CDR3 DNA sequence: TGTGCCAGCAGCTTGTCAGGCCACTCGAACACTGAAGCTTTCTTT. The full variable domain, completed using reference TRBV5-5 and TRBJ1-1, is DAGVTQSPTHLIKTRGQQVTLRCSPISGHKSVSWYQQVLGQGPQFIFQYYEKEERGRGNFPDRFSARQFPNYSSELNVNALLLGDSALYLCASSLSGHSNTEAFFGQGTRLTVV.